The 20 T cell receptor beta chains below were found in one sample sequenced in a study of regulatory T cells in long-lasting Graves disease (dated by TCRdb to about 2021). Read against the paper, the sample's time point label means: persistent/refractory GD, antithyroid drugs over 5 years with positive TRAb. For both TCR sequencing and RNA sequencing, RNA was extracted from PBMCs in TRIzol. Library preparation used multiplex PCR. Sequencing was carried out with an Illumina HiSeq 4000. To build TCR beta libraries, CDR3 regions were amplified by Arm-PCR using iRepertoire HTBI primers. TCRdb itself trimmed the public reads at Q25 with fastp, ran MiXCR and retained productive beta chains. Rows merge per CDR3 protein into single entries with the most common DNA and genes. The sample profile shows 650,000 to 700,000 distinct CDR3 sequences; 25% to 35% of them were found once. Around 42% of the sample belongs to the ten largest clones.

The sequencing used peripheral blood mononuclear cells (PBMCs), collected when the disease was refractory, from a patient treated with antithyroid drugs. These receptors were taken from a female donor with Graves disease.

This chain joins TRBV5-1 and TRBJ2-1; 9 bases are shared with TRBD2. CDR1 is SGHRS and CDR2 is YFSETQ in the germline V gene. Losses at the gene ends were 3 bases for V and 5 bases for J; bases not matched to a gene: 6. The CDR3 consists of 15 residues. The CDR3 region is CASSSLAGANNEQFF. In DNA form, the CDR3 reads TGCGCCAGCAGCTCACTAGCGGGTGCGAACAATGAGCAGTTCTTC.

J is TRBJ1-5 and V is TRBV19; 10 bases align to TRBD1. Per the germline V gene, CDR1 is LNHDA and CDR2 is SQIVND (reference sequence). This CDR3 spans 14 amino acids. After removal of 9 bases from V and 2 bases from J, the junction contained 4 bases not matched to a gene. The CDR3 DNA reads TGTGCCAGCGCAGGGACAGGGGGCAATCAGCCCCAGCATTTT. Translation gives CASAGTGGNQPQHF.

This clonotype was counted a single time. The genes are TRBV5-4 and TRBJ1-1; D unresolved. Germline CDR1 reads SGHNT; CDR2 reads YYREEE (reference sequence). The length of the CDR3 is 13 residues. Trimming pared 1 base from V and 7 bases from J, leaving 11 bases between. The CDR3 region has the DNA TGTGCCAGCAGCTTGACGGGATACCATGAAGCTTTCTTT. It specifies CASSLTGYHEAFF.

Remarks on this clonotype: This sequence may be a read error, since a much larger clone differs from it by one base. This chain links TRBV28 with TRBJ2-7; the match to TRBD1 covers 11 bases. This CDR3 spans 15 amino acids. From germline, CDR1 is MDHEN and CDR2 SYDVKM. CDR3: CAGSSSGQGGYEQYF. Written as DNA, the CDR3 is TGTGCCGGCAGTTCCTCGGGACAGGGGGGTTACGAGCAGTACTTC.

V and J are TRBV6-5 and TRBJ1-1; D gene uncertain. In germline, CDR1 is MNHEY, CDR2 SVGAGI. Between the trimmed V and J ends, which lost 0 bases and 10 bases, there was a span of 15 bases. CDR3 length: 14 residues. CDR3 nucleotide sequence: TGTGCCAGCAGTTACTCGGAACCGCACGCGGGAGCTTTCTTT. Encoded protein: CASSYSEPHAGAFF.

This clonotype has just a few counts. The chain is built from TRBV12-3 or TRBV12-4 and TRBJ1-1; no firm D call. This CDR3 region has 14 residues. The germline V and J ends were trimmed by 3 bases and 0 bases, with 8 bases remaining between them. The CDR3 region is CASSFDGLNTEAFF. The CDR3 DNA is TGTGCCAGCAGTTTCGACGGATTGAACACTGAAGCTTTCTTT.

This CDR3 reads CASSLAGQGKPQHF. The CDR3 nucleotides are TGTGCCAGCAGCTTGGCCGGGCAGGGAAAGCCCCAGCATTTT. The V gene is TRBV5-6, the J gene TRBJ1-5; perhaps TRBD1 as D (5 bases). In germline, CDR1 is SGHDT, CDR2 YYEEEE. This CDR3 spans 14 amino acids. Deletions cut 0 bases from V and 8 bases from J, with 12 bases between.

CDR3: CSVHDTEAFF. The DNA of the CDR3 is TGCAGCGTTCACGACACTGAAGCTTTCTTT. The rearrangement links TRBV29-1 to TRBJ1-1; D remains unclear. Germline-derived CDR1 and CDR2 are SQVTM and ANQGSEA. The CDR3 sequence is 10 residues long. With 5 bases removed from V and 3 bases from J, the gap between germline ends came to 4 bases.

This clonotype was counted a few times. The chain recombines TRBV27 with TRBJ1-1; TRBD1 matches 11 bases. Germline CDR1 is MNHEY and CDR2 is SMNVEV (reference sequence). This CDR3 has 15 amino acids. The V gene end was trimmed by 6 bases and the J gene end by 0 bases; junction bases not matched to a gene: 3. In DNA, the CDR3 is TGTGCCAGCAGAGGACAGGGGGCAATGAACACTGAAGCTTTCTTT. Protein sequence: CASRGQGAMNTEAFF.

This clonotype turned up a few times. The V and J genes are TRBV28 and TRBJ1-1, with a possible D match to TRBD1 (5 bases). There are 14 residues in the CDR3. Deletions cut 6 bases from V and 1 base from J, with 12 bases between. The germline V gene encodes CDR1 MDHEN and CDR2 SYDVKM. The CDR3 here is CASRGEVTNTEAFF. The CDR3 DNA reads TGTGCCAGCAGGGGGGAGGTAACGAACACTGAAGCTTTCTTT.

This clonotype has only one observation. This could be a read error, since a much larger clone is one nucleotide away. The V gene is TRBV12-3 or TRBV12-4, the J gene TRBJ1-1; unclear D gene. V lost 3 bases and J lost 6, with 8 bases in between. CDR3 size: 12 residues. In nucleotides, the CDR3 is TGTGCCAGCAGTTTTAGGATTGCTGAAGCTTTCTTT. This encodes CASSFRIAEAFF.

V and J are TRBV6-1 and TRBJ2-1, with 9 positions matching TRBD2. The V and J ends lost 6 bases and 7 bases, in that order; junction bases with no gene match: 16. The germline CDR1 and CDR2 sequences are MNHNS and SASEGT. This CDR3 comprises 17 residues. The CDR3 loop reads CASRELWREGVGNEQFF. The CDR3, as DNA: TGTGCCAGCAGGGAATTGTGGCGGGAGGGGGTAGGGAATGAGCAGTTCTTC.

There are many counts of this clonotype. V gene TRBV6-2 or TRBV6-3 combines with J gene TRBJ1-2, with D possibly being TRBD1 (5 bases). CDR3 size: 16 residues. V lost 0 bases, J lost 6 bases, and 17 bases lay in between. Germline assignment: CDR1 MNHEY and CDR2 SVGEGT. In nucleotides, the CDR3 is TGTGCCAGCAGTTACTCGACACCATCTCAAGGGGATGGCTACACCTTC. Amino acids: CASSYSTPSQGDGYTF.

V is TRBV6-1 and J is TRBJ1-6; D is undetermined. CDR3 length: 11 amino acids. Deletions cut 7 bases from V and 7 bases from J, with 5 bases between. CDR1 is MNHNS, CDR2 SASEGT, per germline. The DNA for the CDR3 is TGTGCCAGCAAGGGAAATTCACCCCTCCACTTT. Its translation: CASKGNSPLHF.

This chain links TRBV5-1 with TRBJ1-1; D unclear. V shed 3 bases and J shed 1 base, with 10 bases lying between them. CDR3 length: 14 residues. In germline, CDR1 is SGHRS, CDR2 YFSETQ. CDR3 loop: CASSSALSNTEAFF. The CDR3 nucleotides read TGCGCCAGCAGCTCAGCACTTTCGAACACTGAAGCTTTCTTT.

This sequence joins TRBV29-1 and TRBJ2-7; 8 nucleotides align to TRBD1. This CDR3 is 12 amino acids long. J gave up 2 bases and V 7 bases, and 4 bases lay outside the gene matches. Germline CDR1 is SQVTM and CDR2 is ANQGSEA. CDR3 nucleotides: TGCAGCGCGGAGACAGGGGCCTACGAGCAGTACTTC. The encoded protein is CSAETGAYEQYF.

The chain links TRBV19 to TRBJ1-6; TRBD1 matches at 9 bases. V shed 7 bases and J 6 bases; nucleotides not matched to a gene: 7. CDR1 and CDR2 (germline): LNHDA, SQIVND (reference sequence). The length of the CDR3 is 15 residues. The CDR3 spells CASTVGDRVNSPLHF. CDR3 bases: TGTGCCAGTACCGTCGGGGACAGGGTTAATTCACCCCTCCACTTT. Combining the CDR3 with reference TRBV19 and TRBJ1-6 gives the whole variable domain DGGITQSPKYLFRKEGQNVTLSCEQNLNHDAMYWYRQDPGQGLRLIYYSQIVNDFQKGDIAEGYSVSREKKESFPLTVTSAQKNPTAFYLCASTVGDRVNSPLHFGNGTRLTVT.

This clonotype was seen only a few times. This sequence joins TRBV7-9 and TRBJ1-1; D not certain. Germline V lookup: CDR1 SEHNR, CDR2 FQNEAQ (reference sequence). V was clipped by 1 base and J by 4 bases, with 16 bases between them. The CDR3 spans 16 residues. CDR3 residues: CASSLGSGGFGTEAFF. The CDR3 DNA sequence: TGTGCCAGCAGCTTAGGAAGTGGAGGGTTCGGCACTGAAGCTTTCTTT. Together with reference TRBV7-9 and TRBJ1-1, the CDR3 gives the full variable domain: DTGVSQNPRHKITKRGQNVTFRCDPISEHNRLYWYRQTLGQGPEFLTYFQNEAQLEKSRLLSDRFSAERPKGSFSTLEIQRTEQGDSAMYLCASSLGSGGFGTEAFFGQGTRLTVV.

This clonotype has only one observation. The V call is TRBV28, the J call TRBJ1-2, with 10 nucleotides matching TRBD1. This CDR3 has 16 residues. Trimming cost V 3 bases and J 2 bases; bases outside gene matches: 6. Germline V lookup: CDR1 MDHEN, CDR2 SYDVKM. The CDR3 protein is CASSFPGQGGNYGYTF. The CDR3 bases are TGTGCCAGCAGTTTTCCCGGACAGGGGGGAAACTATGGCTACACCTTC.

V is TRBV27 and J is TRBJ1-1; D is perhaps TRBD1 (6 bases). V shed 2 bases and J shed 9 bases, with 10 bases lying between them. Looked up from germline, CDR1 is MNHEY and CDR2 is SMNVEV (reference sequence). The CDR3 spans 12 residues. The CDR3 bases are TGTGCCAGCAGTTTAGCTGGACAGAAAGCTTTCTTT. It translates to CASSLAGQKAFF.